The 10 T cell receptor beta chains below were found in one sample sequenced in a study of blood T cell repertoires in COVID-19 (dated by TCRdb to about 2020). The library was produced with the immunoSEQ multiplex PCR assay. Imported from immuneACCESS, the table was reduced by TCRdb to in-frame sequences with V and J called. These copies leave out some clones; in studies compared against another copy, an unresolved V gene accounts for under half, and the cause of the remainder is not known. This sample holds 55,000 to 80,000 clones; more than 75% were observed only once. The leading ten clones occupy 12% to 15% of the sample. Sequencing was performed on peripheral blood. The receptors come from a man in his 60s with COVID-19, enrolled during active disease.

V is TRBV12-3 or TRBV12-4 and J is TRBJ2-7; 7 bases fit TRBD1. The length of the CDR3 is 13 residues. V trimming: 6 bases; J trimming: 3 bases; junction bases outside the gene matches: 5. In DNA, the CDR3 is TGTGCCAGCAGCCGCGACAGGGTCTACGAGCAGTACTTC. It specifies CASSRDRVYEQYF.

The chain links TRBV30 to TRBJ1-3; maybe TRBD1 (5 bases). V was cut by 0 bases and J by 2 bases, with 14 bases left in between. This CDR3 spans 16 amino acids. Germline V lookup: CDR1 GTSNPN, CDR2 SVGIG (reference sequence). CDR3 DNA: TGTGCCTGGAGTGTACCGCCCTTGGGGCCTGGAAACACCATATATTTT. Protein: CAWSVPPLGPGNTIYF. The full variable domain, rest sourced from reference TRBV30 and TRBJ1-3, is SQTIHQWPATLVQPVGSPLSLECTVEGTSNPNLYWYRQAAGRGLQLLFYSVGIGQISSEVPQNLSASRPQDRQFILSSKKLLLSDSGFYLCAWSVPPLGPGNTIYFGEGSWLTVV.

The CDR3 bases are TGCGCCAGCAGGTCGGGCAGGGGCATCGGGGAGCTGTTTTTT. This translates into CASRSGRGIGELFF. The rearrangement uses TRBV10-1 and TRBJ2-2; perhaps TRBD1 as D (6 bases). CDR3 length: 14 amino acids. Germline assignment: CDR1 WNHNN and CDR2 SYGVQD (reference sequence). Trimming removed 6 bases from V and 7 bases from J, with 15 bases in between.

The V gene is TRBV2, the J gene TRBJ2-1; 9 bases line up with TRBD2. CDR1 and CDR2 from the germline V gene are SNHLY and FYNNEI. The CDR3 has 15 residues. V was pared by 2 bases and J by 12 bases, with 11 bases of the junction left unmatched. Here the CDR3 reads CASSERLTSGFRQFF. CDR3 bases: TGTGCCAGCAGTGAAAGATTAACTAGCGGGTTTAGGCAGTTCTTC. Looking up the rest from reference TRBV2 and TRBJ2-1 gives the full variable domain: EPEVTQTPSHQVTQMGQEVILRCVPISNHLYFYWYRQILGQKVEFLVSFYNNEISEKSEIFDDQFSVERPDGSNFTLKIRSTKLEDSAMYFCASSERLTSGFRQFFGPGTRLTVL.

This clone was counted only a few times. This chain joins TRBV20-1 and TRBJ1-1, with D possibly matching TRBD1 (5 bases). The V and J ends lost 0 bases and 6 bases respectively, with 5 bases between them. Germline V lookup: CDR1 DFQATT, CDR2 SNEGSKA (reference sequence). The CDR3 is made up of 11 amino acids. The CDR3 loop reads CSARDRAEAFF. The DNA for the CDR3 is TGCAGTGCTAGAGACAGGGCTGAAGCTTTCTTT.

V and J are TRBV7-7 and TRBJ1-5; TRBD1 aligns across 9 bases. Looked up from germline, CDR1 is SSHAT and CDR2 is FNYEAQ (reference sequence). V was clipped by 7 bases and J by 4 bases; unmatched bases: 11. The length of the CDR3 is 16 residues. CDR3 bases: TGTGCCAGCAATCCCGCCGACAGGGGGGGAAATCAGCCCCAGCATTTT. It encodes CASNPADRGGNQPQHF.

The chain is built from TRBV29-1 and TRBJ2-2; possible D gene TRBD2, 5 bases. Trimming removed 1 base from V and 4 bases from J, with 16 bases in between. The length of the CDR3 is 16 residues. Germline V gene lookup returns CDR1 SQVTM and CDR2 ANQGSEA. As DNA, the CDR3 is TGCAGCGTTGAAGGGAGGCTAGGGAGCCCCACCGGGGAGCTGTTTTTT. It codes for CSVEGRLGSPTGELFF.

This clone occurred a few times. The V and J genes are TRBV5-1 and TRBJ1-2, with 9 bases aligning to TRBD1. The CDR3 loop spans 15 amino acids. Germline V gives CDR1 SGHRS, CDR2 YFSETQ. J was trimmed by 6 bases and V by 7 bases; bases with no gene match: 13. The CDR3 DNA sequence: TGCGCCAGCCAACCACAGGGGGCTAACTTCGATGGCTACACCTTC. This codes for CASQPQGANFDGYTF.

V usage is TRBV6-1 and J usage is TRBJ1-5; maybe TRBD1 (6 bases). The CDR3 covers 14 residues. V was shortened by 3 bases and J by 0 bases, with 6 bases between the two germline ends. Germline loops: CDR1 MNHNS, CDR2 SASEGT. The DNA of the CDR3 is TGTGCCAGCAGTGACAGGGGTAGCAATCAGCCCCAGCATTTT. The encoded protein is CASSDRGSNQPQHF.

V is TRBV2 and J is TRBJ2-5, with D maybe TRBD1 (5 bases). CDR1 is SNHLY, CDR2 FYNNEI, per germline. Trimming cost V 5 bases and J 7 bases, with 14 bases left between them. The CDR3 extends over 13 amino acids. CDR3: CASSQDTSGTQYF. DNA for the CDR3: TGTGCCAGCAGTCAGGACACGTCTGGGACCCAGTACTTC.